These 26 T cell receptor beta chains came from one sample sequenced in a study of T cell repertoires in cytomegalovirus infection. TCRdb passed the reads through MiXCR, listing each CDR3 protein once. This table holds around 320,000 distinct CDR3 sequences, more than 9% found once. Sequencing was carried out using PBMCs. The receptors were sampled from a human donor in good health (CMV status not recorded). Some clones in this sample may be carry-over from other donors' samples.

The rearrangement links TRBV6-2 or TRBV6-3 to TRBJ2-6; D gene unclear. V gave up 5 bases and J gave up 2 bases, with 13 bases separating them. The CDR3 runs to 16 residues. CDR1 and CDR2 from the germline V gene are MNHEY and SVGEGT. The chain's CDR3 is CASSRTTRAGANVLTF. The CDR3 nucleotides read TGTGCCAGCAGTCGAACGACAAGGGCTGGGGCCAACGTCCTGACTTTC.

This clonotype showed up just a few times. V gene TRBV20-1 combines with J gene TRBJ2-2, with D possibly TRBD2 on 7 matching bases. The CDR3 runs 15 residues. The V gene lost 0 bases and the J gene lost 3 bases, with 11 bases spanning the gap. Germline CDR1 DFQATT, CDR2 SNEGSKA (reference sequence). CDR3 sequence: CSARDWEGDTGELFF. In DNA, the CDR3 is TGCAGTGCTAGAGATTGGGAGGGGGACACCGGGGAGCTGTTTTTT.

This sequence joins TRBV19 and TRBJ2-4, with unresolved D. The CDR3 has 14 residues. V shed 3 bases and J shed 8 bases, with 14 bases lying between them. CDR1 and CDR2 (germline): LNHDA, SQIVND (reference sequence). CDR3 DNA sequence: TGTGCCAGTAGTATGATGGACCGAAGGGACATTCAGTACTTC. Protein product: CASSMMDRRDIQYF.

At least ten counts were recorded for this clonotype. The DNA for the CDR3 is TGTGCCAGCAGCGTGAGGGCGACGGGGCCTGGGGAGCAGTACTTC. Translating gives CASSVRATGPGEQYF. The J gene is TRBJ2-7, the V gene TRBV7-2; D tentatively reads TRBD1 or TRBD2 (5 bases each). CDR3 length: 15 residues. Looked up from germline, CDR1 is SGHTA and CDR2 is FQGNSA. Trimming pared 5 bases from V and 7 bases from J, leaving 21 bases between.

This clonotype has a handful of counts. In nucleotides, the CDR3 is TGCAGTGCCAAAGAGGGACAGGGAACTGAAGCTTTCTTT. Encoded protein: CSAKEGQGTEAFF. The V and J genes are TRBV20-1 and TRBJ1-1; 9 bases map to TRBD1. The junction had 7 bases not matched to a gene; V was cut back by 6 bases and J by 5 bases. The CDR3 contains 13 residues. Looked up from germline, CDR1 is DFQATT and CDR2 is SNEGSKA (reference sequence).

The V gene is TRBV12-3 or TRBV12-4, the J gene TRBJ2-2, with D maybe TRBD1 (5 bases). This CDR3 spans 16 amino acids. Trimming pared 3 bases from V and 6 bases from J, leaving 17 bases between. CDR3 region: CASSFPFELRAGELFF. DNA of the CDR3: TGTGCCAGCAGTTTTCCCTTCGAGCTCAGGGCCGGGGAGCTGTTTTTT.

Ten or more counts support this clonotype. The chain combines TRBV19 with TRBJ1-5, with 8 bases identical to TRBD1. CDR3 length: 15 amino acids. Per the germline V gene, CDR1 is LNHDA and CDR2 is SQIVND (reference sequence). V lost 5 bases and J lost 3; bases outside the gene matches: 6. The CDR3 is CASSSDRAYNQPQHF. In nucleotides, the CDR3 is TGTGCCAGTAGTTCGGACAGGGCTTACAATCAGCCCCAGCATTTT. Filled out from reference TRBV19 and TRBJ1-5, the complete variable domain reads DGGITQSPKYLFRKEGQNVTLSCEQNLNHDAMYWYRQDPGQGLRLIYYSQIVNDFQKGDIAEGYSVSREKKESFPLTVTSAQKNPTAFYLCASSSDRAYNQPQHFGDGTRLSIL.

This clonotype has ten or more counts. V usage is TRBV4-1 and J usage is TRBJ2-7; TRBD2 is a possible D gene (6 bases). CDR3 size: 13 residues. CDR1 and CDR2 from the germline V gene are MGHRA and YSYEKL. Trimming removed 0 bases from V and 4 bases from J, with 7 bases in between. CDR3 region: CASSQDSGYEQYF. For the CDR3, the DNA is TGCGCCAGCAGCCAAGATAGCGGTTACGAGCAGTACTTC.

This clonotype showed up just a few times. The J gene is TRBJ1-1, the V gene TRBV6-4; perhaps TRBD1 as D (6 bases). The CDR3 extends over 12 amino acids. With 9 bases removed from V and 10 bases from J, the gap between germline ends came to 18 bases. Germline-derived CDR1 and CDR2 are MRHNA and SNTAGT. CDR3 DNA sequence: TGTGCCAGGGCCCAGGGCCCCAGGGGAGCTTTCTTT. Translation: CARAQGPRGAFF.

The CDR3 coding sequence is TGTGCCAGCAGTTACCCTCCGGGTTCTGGCGGGAGATACGAGCAGTACTTC. Translated, it gives CASSYPPGSGGRYEQYF. The chain recombines TRBV6-6 with TRBJ2-7; 7 bases match TRBD2. Per the germline V gene, CDR1 is MNHNY and CDR2 is SVGAGI (reference sequence). The CDR3 runs to 17 residues. The V gene end was trimmed by 2 bases and the J gene end by 4 bases; junction bases not matched to a gene: 14.

Only a few counts were recorded for this clonotype. This sequence joins TRBV27 and TRBJ2-1; 7 bases are a match to TRBD2. CDR3 length: 14 amino acids. The V and J ends lost 6 bases and 4 bases, in that order; junction bases with no gene match: 6. The germline gives CDR1 MNHEY, CDR2 SMNVEV (reference sequence). The CDR3 here is CASRTSSPYNEQFF. The CDR3 DNA sequence: TGTGCCAGCAGGACTAGCAGCCCTTACAATGAGCAGTTCTTC.

This clonotype was detected a few times. The chain couples TRBV7-8 to TRBJ2-1; 7 nucleotides align to TRBD1. V lost 5 bases and J lost 0; bases outside the gene matches: 10. CDR1 and CDR2 from the germline V gene are SGHVS and FQNEAQ. CDR3 length: 17 residues. CDR3 region: CASSPWGQPSSYNEQFF. CDR3 in DNA: TGTGCCAGCAGCCCCTGGGGACAGCCCAGCTCCTACAATGAGCAGTTCTTC. The full variable domain, completed using reference TRBV7-8 and TRBJ2-1, is GAGVSQSPRYKVAKRGQDVALRCDPISGHVSLFWYQQALGQGPEFLTYFQNEAQLDKSGLPSDRFFAERPEGSVSTLKIQRTQQEDSAVYLCASSPWGQPSSYNEQFFGPGTRLTVL.

A few counts support this clonotype. The rearrangement joins TRBV3-1 to TRBJ2-1; D not certain. The CDR3 runs to 12 residues. V was clipped by 1 base and J by 9 bases, with 7 bases between them. Per germline, CDR1 LGHDT and CDR2 YNNKEL (reference sequence). The CDR3 DNA sequence: TGTGCCAGCAGCCAAGTAGTTAGTGAGCAGTTCTTC. Its protein is CASSQVVSEQFF.

This clonotype has more than one count but fewer than ten. The chain couples TRBV7-6 to TRBJ2-1; D may be TRBD2 (7 bases). This CDR3 contains 16 residues. Trimming left V 2 bases short and J 7 bases short, with 18 bases between. Germline CDR1 SGHVS, CDR2 FNYEAQ. The DNA for the CDR3 is TGTGCCAGCAGCTTAAGGAGGGGGGGGGCCAGAAATGAGCAGTTCTTC. The encoded protein is CASSLRRGGARNEQFF. Full variable domain (remainder filled in from reference TRBV7-6 and TRBJ2-1): GAGVSQSPRYKVTKRGQDVALRCDPISGHVSLYWYRQALGQGPEFLTYFNYEAQQDKSGLPNDRFSAERPEGSISTLTIQRTEQRDSAMYRCASSLRRGGARNEQFFGPGTRLTVL.

This clonotype occurred many times. The chain uses TRBV30 and TRBJ2-5; D is possibly TRBD1 or TRBD2 (5 bases each). V was shortened by 6 bases and J by 14 bases, with 16 bases between the two germline ends. CDR1 is GTSNPN and CDR2 is SVGIG in the germline V gene (reference sequence). This CDR3 comprises 10 residues. CDR3 in DNA: TGTGCCTGCTCCCCGGGACCAGGTTACTTC. This translates into CACSPGPGYF.

The V and J genes are TRBV19 and TRBJ2-3; D gene ambiguous. This CDR3 comprises 13 residues. Germline lookup yields CDR1 LNHDA and CDR2 SQIVND (reference sequence). V lost 3 bases and J 2 bases, leaving 6 bases between the germline ends. Here the CDR3 reads CASSMEFTDTQYF. The CDR3 nucleotides are TGTGCCAGTAGTATGGAATTCACAGATACGCAGTATTTT.

This sequence joins TRBV3-1 and TRBJ2-3; D not resolved. CDR3 length: 14 residues. Germline CDR1 and CDR2: LGHDT and YNNKEL (reference sequence). The V gene lost 3 bases and the J gene lost 2 bases, with 9 bases spanning the gap. Written as DNA, the CDR3 is TGTGCCAGCAGCCAGGTGGGGAACACAGATACGCAGTATTTT. The encoded protein is CASSQVGNTDTQYF.

The table lists this clonotype with many counts. The chain employs TRBV7-2 and TRBJ1-1; TRBD1 might be the D (5 bases). V dropped 7 bases and J dropped 1 base, with 7 bases sitting between them. The CDR3 extends over 12 amino acids. Germline V CDR1 and CDR2: SGHTA, FQGNSA. CDR3 DNA sequence: TGTGCCAGCAATCAGGGGAACACTGAAGCTTTCTTT. Translated: CASNQGNTEAFF.

By share of the sample, this clonotype is medium-sized. The chain carries TRBV7-2 and TRBJ2-7, with D possibly called TRBD1 or TRBD2 (5 bases each). The CDR3 has 14 amino acids. Per the germline V gene, CDR1 is SGHTA and CDR2 is FQGNSA. V gave up 7 bases and J gave up 0 bases, with 13 bases separating them. In nucleotides, the CDR3 is TGTGCCAGCACCCGAGAGGGGAGCTCCTACGAGCAGTACTTC. Its protein product is CASTREGSSYEQYF.

This clonotype was counted ten times or more. The chain combines TRBV28 with TRBJ1-1; a possible D gene is TRBD1 (5 bases). CDR1 and CDR2 from the germline V gene are MDHEN and SYDVKM. V shed 3 bases and J shed 6 bases, with 20 bases lying between them. There are 16 residues in the CDR3. CDR3 protein: CASSLGWGVAVPEAFF. DNA of the CDR3: TGTGCCAGCAGTTTGGGGTGGGGGGTGGCCGTACCTGAAGCTTTCTTT.

The sample holds a few counts of this clonotype. V and J are TRBV6-5 and TRBJ2-7; 11 bases match TRBD2. The V gene's germline CDR1 is MNHEY and CDR2 SVGAGI. The CDR3 is 15 residues long. Germline trimming cut 5 bases from V and 3 bases from J; bases unmatched to any gene: 6. CDR3 protein: CASSALAGVGYEQYF. In DNA form, the CDR3 reads TGTGCCAGCAGTGCACTAGCGGGAGTTGGCTACGAGCAGTACTTC.

This clonotype came up a few times. V usage is TRBV12-5 and J usage is TRBJ1-5; 7 nucleotides agree with TRBD1. V dropped 4 bases and J dropped 0; count of bases not matched to a gene: 12. CDR3 size: 18 residues. Looked up from germline, CDR1 is LGHNT and CDR2 is FRNRAP. In nucleotides, the CDR3 is TGTGCTAGTGGTTCCCACCCCCAACAGGGGTATAGCAATCAGCCCCAGCATTTT. Translated: CASGSHPQQGYSNQPQHF.

This clonotype was seen ten or more times. The chain uses TRBV7-2 and TRBJ2-7; a possible D gene is TRBD1 (5 bases). The ends were cut back, 3 bases at V and 3 bases at J, with 12 bases in the middle. CDR1 SGHTA and CDR2 FQGNSA come from the germline V gene. The CDR3 runs 14 residues. CDR3 loop: CASSFVAGIYEQYF. The CDR3 DNA sequence: TGTGCCAGCAGCTTTGTTGCAGGGATCTACGAGCAGTACTTC. The full variable domain, rest sourced from reference TRBV7-2 and TRBJ2-7, is GAGVSQSPSNKVTEKGKDVELRCDPISGHTALYWYRQSLGQGLEFLIYFQGNSAPDKSGLPSDRFSAERTGGSVSTLTIQRTQQEDSAVYLCASSFVAGIYEQYFGPGTRLTVT.

The sample holds a few counts of this clonotype. The V call is TRBV10-2, the J call TRBJ2-6, with D unclear. The V and J ends lost 8 bases and 8 bases respectively, with 1 base between them. The V gene's germline CDR1 is WSHSY and CDR2 SAAADI. The CDR3 consists of 9 residues. CDR3 region: CASSNVLTF. CDR3 coding DNA: TGCGCCAGCTCCAACGTCCTGACTTTC.

This clonotype was found a few times. This rearrangement joins TRBV7-2 to TRBJ1-1; 7 positions agree with TRBD1. The CDR3 spans 15 residues. CDR1 and CDR2 (germline): SGHTA, FQGNSA. Losses at the gene ends were 5 bases for V and 4 bases for J; bases not matched to a gene: 10. CDR3 sequence: CASSRDRDRGTEAFF. The CDR3 DNA reads TGTGCCAGCAGCCGAGACAGGGATCGGGGCACTGAAGCTTTCTTT.

This rearrangement joins TRBV29-1 to TRBJ1-4; no firm D call. The CDR3 has 11 amino acids. Germline V gene lookup returns CDR1 SQVTM and CDR2 ANQGSEA. Trimming cost V 4 bases and J 12 bases, with 12 bases left between them. CDR3 sequence: CSVVRDRELFF. The CDR3 nucleotides read TGCAGCGTTGTGAGGGATCGGGAACTGTTTTTT.